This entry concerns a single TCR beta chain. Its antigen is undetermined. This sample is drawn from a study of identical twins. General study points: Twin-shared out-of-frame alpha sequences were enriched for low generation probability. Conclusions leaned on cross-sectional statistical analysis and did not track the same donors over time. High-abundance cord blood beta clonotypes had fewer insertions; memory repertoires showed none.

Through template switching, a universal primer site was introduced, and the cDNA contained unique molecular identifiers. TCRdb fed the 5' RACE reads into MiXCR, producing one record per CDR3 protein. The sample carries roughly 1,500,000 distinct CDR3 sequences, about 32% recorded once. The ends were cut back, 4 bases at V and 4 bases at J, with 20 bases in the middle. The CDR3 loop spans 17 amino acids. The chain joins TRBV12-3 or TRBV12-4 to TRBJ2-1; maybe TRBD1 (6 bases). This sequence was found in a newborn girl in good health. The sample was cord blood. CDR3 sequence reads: CASSWDQGPRRYNEQFF. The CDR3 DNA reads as TGTGCCAGCAGTTGGGATCAGGGGCCGCGCCGGTACAATGAGCAGTTCTTC.